In this sample, the clone carrying this T cell receptor beta chain turned up a few times. Its antigen is still unknown. All the people who gave samples were healthy bone marrow donors. The germline V gene encodes CDR1 LNHDA and CDR2 SQIVND (reference sequence). The CDR3 runs 15 residues. Trimming took 5 bases from V and 2 from J; bases not matched to a gene: 6. This entry is derived from a study of cytomegalovirus exposure and HLA in healthy donors. Study-level results: Testing in vitro showed a few CMV-associated chains specific for CMV antigens. According to the study, around 150 TCR beta chains were cytomegalovirus-associated.

It was with 60 Vbeta and 13 Jbeta primers that the PCR ran. The table came from immunoSEQ multiplex PCR; TCRdb's copy has only in-frame clones and leaves some out. The repertoire includes about 160,000 clones, roughly three quarters of them detected once, and around 4.6% sits in the top ten. The sequenced sample consisted of PBMCs. The clonotype comes from a man between 18 and 35 years old in good health and CMV-seropositive. V usage is TRBV19 and J usage is TRBJ1-1, with TRBD1 matching over 9 bases. The CDR3 protein is CASSRNTGGNTEAFF. The CDR3 DNA sequence: TGTGCCAGTAGTCGTAATACAGGGGGCAACACTGAAGCTTTCTTT.